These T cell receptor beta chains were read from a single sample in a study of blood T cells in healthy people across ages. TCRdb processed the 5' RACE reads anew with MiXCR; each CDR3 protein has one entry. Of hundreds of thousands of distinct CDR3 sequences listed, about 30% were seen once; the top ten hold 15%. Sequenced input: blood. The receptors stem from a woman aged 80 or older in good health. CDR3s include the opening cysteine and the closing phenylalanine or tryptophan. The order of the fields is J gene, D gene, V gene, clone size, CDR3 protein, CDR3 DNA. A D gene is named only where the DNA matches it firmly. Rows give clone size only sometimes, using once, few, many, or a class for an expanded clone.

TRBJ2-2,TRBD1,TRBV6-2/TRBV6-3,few,CASTGTGHTGELFF,TGTGCCAGCACCGGGACAGGGCACACCGGGGAGCTGTTTTTT
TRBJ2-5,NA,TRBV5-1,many,CASSKGDLQETQYF,TGCGCCAGCAGCAAGGGCGACCTACAAGAGACCCAGTACTTC
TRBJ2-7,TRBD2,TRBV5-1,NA,CASSSGLAGLGSGHEQYF,TGCGCCAGCAGCTCCGGACTAGCGGGACTGGGAAGTGGACACGAGCAGTACTTC
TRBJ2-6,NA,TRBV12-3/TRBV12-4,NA,CASSPGSGTGANVLTF,TGTGCCAGCAGTCCGGGATCAGGGACTGGGGCCAACGTCCTGACTTTC
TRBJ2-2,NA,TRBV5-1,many,CASSLTGTGELFF,TGCGCCAGCAGCTTGACGGGAACCGGGGAGCTGTTTTTT
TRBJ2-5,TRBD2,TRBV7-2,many,CASSPVRGGAGETQYF,TGTGCCAGCAGCCCCGTTCGCGGGGGGGCCGGGGAGACCCAGTACTTC
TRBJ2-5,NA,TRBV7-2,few,CASSSRRGQETQYF,TGTGCCAGCAGCTCGCGGAGGGGACAAGAGACCCAGTACTTC
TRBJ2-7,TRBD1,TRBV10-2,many,CASHPGTGVYEQYF,TGCGCCAGCCATCCCGGGACAGGGGTTTACGAGCAGTACTTC
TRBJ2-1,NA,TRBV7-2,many,CASTGDLPEQFF,TGTGCCAGCACCGGGGACCTCCCGGAGCAGTTCTTC
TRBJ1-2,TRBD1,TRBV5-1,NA,CASSLVPWDRGPTFYGYTF,TGCGCCAGCAGCTTGGTTCCTTGGGACAGGGGCCCCACCTTCTATGGCTACACCTTC
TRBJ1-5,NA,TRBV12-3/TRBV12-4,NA,CASSLFGTYANQPQHF,TGTGCCAGCAGTTTATTCGGGACTTACGCCAATCAGCCCCAGCATTTT
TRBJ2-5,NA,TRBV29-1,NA,CSVGTSGETQYF,TGCAGCGTCGGGACGAGTGGGGAGACCCAGTACTTC
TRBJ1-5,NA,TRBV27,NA,CASGQTRGAISNQPQHF,TGTGCCAGCGGACAAACCCGGGGGGCCATTAGCAATCAGCCCCAGCATTTT